These T cell receptor beta chains were read from a single sample in a study of response to subunit inactivated influenza vaccine. From the RT-PCR reads, TCRdb called clonotypes with MiXCR, one entry per CDR3 protein. The sample carries about 540,000 distinct CDR3 sequences, around 25% recorded once. This same sample was also taken into another study, of T cells expressing NK-cell markers.

The sequencing here drew on CD4+ T cells sorted from PBMCs, taken approximately 13 days after vaccination. These receptors all come from a man aged 45-60 years who received an inactivated influenza vaccine. CDR3s include the opening cysteine and the closing phenylalanine or tryptophan. The D gene is left open where the match is weak. Size is omitted from some rows. Given values are once, few, many or a class for expanded clones.

j_gene: TRBJ2-1; d_gene: NA; abundance: NA; v_gene: TRBV5-1; CDR3aa: CASRTSNEQFF; CDR3nt: TGCGCCAGCAGGACGAGTAATGAGCAGTTCTTC
j_gene: TRBJ2-3; d_gene: TRBD1; abundance: many; v_gene: TRBV29-1; CDR3aa: CSVSGTGLTDTQYF; CDR3nt: TGCAGCGTTTCCGGGACAGGGCTGACAGATACGCAGTATTTT
j_gene: TRBJ1-1; d_gene: TRBD1; abundance: NA; v_gene: TRBV5-1; CDR3aa: CASSLSPTGRNTEAFF; CDR3nt: TGCGCCAGCAGCTTGAGCCCGACAGGGAGGAACACTGAAGCTTTCTTT
j_gene: TRBJ2-7; d_gene: NA; abundance: NA; v_gene: TRBV10-1; CDR3aa: CASSEGTATYEQYF; CDR3nt: TGCGCCAGCAGCGAGGGGACCGCGACCTACGAGCAGTACTTC
j_gene: TRBJ2-4; d_gene: TRBD2; abundance: NA; v_gene: TRBV7-2; CDR3aa: CASSLARGAQNIQYF; CDR3nt: TGTGCCAGCAGCTTAGCGCGGGGGGCTCAGAACATTCAGTACTTC
j_gene: TRBJ1-6; d_gene: NA; abundance: NA; v_gene: TRBV20-1; CDR3aa: CSASDAGNSPLHF; CDR3nt: TGCAGTGCTAGTGATGCGGGGAATTCACCCCTCCACTTT
j_gene: TRBJ1-1; d_gene: NA; abundance: NA; v_gene: TRBV28; CDR3aa: CVSQAGVTEAFF; CDR3nt: TGTGTTTCGCAGGCGGGAGTCACTGAAGCTTTCTTT
j_gene: TRBJ2-5; d_gene: TRBD1; abundance: many; v_gene: TRBV10-3; CDR3aa: CAISEPDRGQTQYF; CDR3nt: TGTGCCATCAGTGAGCCGGACAGGGGTCAGACCCAGTACTTC
j_gene: TRBJ2-2; d_gene: TRBD2; abundance: NA; v_gene: TRBV7-3; CDR3aa: CASSSAGVTGELFF; CDR3nt: TGTGCCAGCAGCTCCGCGGGGGTCACCGGGGAGCTGTTTTTT
j_gene: TRBJ2-3; d_gene: NA; abundance: NA; v_gene: TRBV3-1; CDR3aa: CASSQWRRDTQYF; CDR3nt: TGTGCCAGCAGCCAATGGCGAAGGGATACGCAGTATTTT
j_gene: TRBJ1-1; d_gene: NA; abundance: few; v_gene: TRBV18; CDR3aa: CASSPQETANMNTEAFF; CDR3nt: TGTGCCAGCTCACCACAGGAAACAGCTAATATGAACACTGAAGCTTTCTTT
j_gene: TRBJ2-3; d_gene: TRBD2; abundance: few; v_gene: TRBV20-1; CDR3aa: CSAKAGGPRDTQYF; CDR3nt: TGCAGTGCAAAAGCGGGAGGGCCCCGTGATACGCAGTATTTT
j_gene: TRBJ2-3; d_gene: NA; abundance: NA; v_gene: TRBV20-1; CDR3aa: CSAMGRDASSTDTQYF; CDR3nt: TGCAGTGCTATGGGCCGGGACGCCTCTAGCACAGATACGCAGTATTTT
j_gene: TRBJ2-7; d_gene: NA; abundance: once; v_gene: TRBV6-2/TRBV6-3; CDR3aa: CASTPGSREQYF; CDR3nt: TGTGCCAGCACCCCTGGGTCTCGGGAGCAGTACTTC
j_gene: TRBJ2-1; d_gene: TRBD2; abundance: few; v_gene: TRBV5-1; CDR3aa: CASSFEGGRGYNEQFF; CDR3nt: TGCGCCAGCAGCTTTGAAGGCGGGAGGGGCTACAATGAGCAGTTCTTC
j_gene: TRBJ2-4; d_gene: TRBD1; abundance: few; v_gene: TRBV5-6; CDR3aa: CASSLRQGAINIQYF; CDR3nt: TGTGCCAGCAGCTTGCGGCAGGGGGCTATAAACATTCAGTACTTC
j_gene: TRBJ1-5; d_gene: NA; abundance: NA; v_gene: TRBV4-3; CDR3aa: CASSQDAMGDQPQHF; CDR3nt: TGCGCCAGCAGCCAAGATGCCATGGGGGATCAGCCCCAGCATTTT
j_gene: TRBJ1-2; d_gene: NA; abundance: NA; v_gene: TRBV9; CDR3aa: CASSVADTPNYGYTF; CDR3nt: TGTGCCAGCAGCGTAGCCGACACCCCTAACTATGGCTACACCTTC
j_gene: TRBJ2-1; d_gene: NA; abundance: many; v_gene: TRBV5-1; CDR3aa: CASSLAVDSGEQFF; CDR3nt: TGCGCCAGCAGCTTGGCCGTAGATAGCGGTGAGCAGTTCTTC
j_gene: TRBJ1-3; d_gene: NA; abundance: NA; v_gene: TRBV5-4; CDR3aa: CASSFGKNGNTIYF; CDR3nt: TGTGCCAGCAGCTTCGGGAAAAATGGAAACACCATATATTTT
j_gene: TRBJ2-3; d_gene: NA; abundance: few; v_gene: TRBV20-1; CDR3aa: CSATQRAGNTDTQYF; CDR3nt: TGCAGTGCTACTCAACGGGCGGGGAACACAGATACGCAGTATTTT
j_gene: TRBJ2-3; d_gene: TRBD1; abundance: NA; v_gene: TRBV28; CDR3aa: CASSLRSGTGAMGDTQYF; CDR3nt: TGTGCCAGCAGTTTAAGGTCCGGGACAGGGGCTATGGGAGATACGCAGTATTTT
j_gene: TRBJ2-7; d_gene: TRBD2; abundance: few; v_gene: TRBV7-2; CDR3aa: CASSLIAGGEQYF; CDR3nt: TGTGCCAGCAGCTTAATAGCGGGAGGCGAGCAGTACTTC
j_gene: TRBJ2-3; d_gene: NA; abundance: NA; v_gene: TRBV12-3/TRBV12-4; CDR3aa: CASSFNEDTQYF; CDR3nt: TGTGCCAGCAGTTTCAATGAGGATACGCAGTATTTT
j_gene: TRBJ2-5; d_gene: TRBD2; abundance: few; v_gene: TRBV15; CDR3aa: CATSKGREGGRETQYF; CDR3nt: TGTGCCACCAGTAAAGGTCGGGAGGGAGGGCGAGAGACCCAGTACTTC
j_gene: TRBJ2-5; d_gene: NA; abundance: NA; v_gene: TRBV7-2; CDR3aa: CASSFLSMGGRETQYF; CDR3nt: TGTGCCAGCAGCTTTCTTTCGATGGGGGGGCGGGAGACCCAGTACTTC
j_gene: TRBJ2-5; d_gene: NA; abundance: NA; v_gene: TRBV7-8; CDR3aa: CASSPFPQGYQETQYF; CDR3nt: TGTGCCAGCAGCCCCTTTCCGCAGGGGTACCAAGAGACCCAGTACTTC
j_gene: TRBJ2-7; d_gene: TRBD2; abundance: NA; v_gene: TRBV29-1; CDR3aa: CSVASGQRSSYEQYF; CDR3nt: TGCAGCGTAGCTAGCGGCCAAAGGAGCTCCTACGAGCAGTACTTC
j_gene: TRBJ2-2; d_gene: NA; abundance: few; v_gene: TRBV5-1; CDR3aa: CASSGTRGRTGELFF; CDR3nt: TGCGCCAGCAGCGGAACTAGGGGCCGGACCGGGGAGCTGTTTTTT